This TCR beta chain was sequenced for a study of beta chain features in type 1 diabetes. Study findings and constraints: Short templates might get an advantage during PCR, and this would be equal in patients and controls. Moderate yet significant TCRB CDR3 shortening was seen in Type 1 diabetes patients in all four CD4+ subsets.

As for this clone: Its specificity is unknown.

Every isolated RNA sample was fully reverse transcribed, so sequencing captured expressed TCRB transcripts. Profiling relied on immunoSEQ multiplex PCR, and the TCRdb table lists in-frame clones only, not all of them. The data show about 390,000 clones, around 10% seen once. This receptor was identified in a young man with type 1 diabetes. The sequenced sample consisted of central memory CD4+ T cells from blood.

The CDR3 protein is CASSVGPGELFF. CDR3 in DNA: TGTGCCAGCAGTGTGGGGCCCGGGGAGCTGTTTTTT. The rearrangement uses TRBV2 and TRBJ2-2, with D maybe TRBD1 (5 bases). This CDR3 has 12 amino acids. V lost 4 bases to trimming and J lost 6 bases, with 6 bases between them. Per the germline V gene, CDR1 is SNHLY and CDR2 is FYNNEI.